A selection of T cell receptor beta chains follows, all from one sample in a study of blood T cell repertoires in COVID-19. Using immunoSEQ multiplex PCR, the repertoire was profiled, and TCRdb retains in-frame clones only, with some absent. Of some 68,000 clones listed, roughly nine tenths are singletons. Input material: peripheral blood. These receptors all stem from a man aged 40-55 years with COVID-19, enrolled during active disease. CDR3s include the opening cysteine and the closing phenylalanine or tryptophan. Each record gives: V gene, clone size, D gene, J gene, CDR3 protein, CDR3 DNA. D genes are given only for firm matches. The size field is filled for only some rows; it gives once, few, many or a size class.

v_gene: TRBV28
abundance: -
d_gene: -
j_gene: TRBJ1-5
CDR3aa: CASIQGDQPQHF
CDR3nt: TGTGCCAGCATCCAGGGTGATCAGCCCCAGCATTTT

v_gene: TRBV11-1
abundance: -
d_gene: -
j_gene: TRBJ1-1
CDR3aa: CASSFEMEENTEAFF
CDR3nt: TGTGCCAGCAGCTTCGAAATGGAGGAGAACACTGAAGCTTTCTTT

v_gene: TRBV19
abundance: -
d_gene: -
j_gene: TRBJ2-7
CDR3aa: CASSPSGERAPYYEQYF
CDR3nt: TGTGCCAGTAGTCCTAGTGGTGAGAGGGCCCCCTACTACGAGCAGTACTTC

v_gene: TRBV6-2/TRBV6-3
abundance: -
d_gene: -
j_gene: TRBJ2-1
CDR3aa: CASSYSRLYNEQFF
CDR3nt: TGTGCCAGCAGTTACTCCAGACTCTACAATGAGCAGTTCTTC

v_gene: TRBV2
abundance: -
d_gene: -
j_gene: TRBJ2-7
CDR3aa: CASSDRQYHYEQYF
CDR3nt: TGTGCCAGCAGTGATCGACAGTATCACTACGAGCAGTACTTC

v_gene: TRBV6-5
abundance: -
d_gene: -
j_gene: TRBJ1-1
CDR3aa: CASTHSFGTEAFF
CDR3nt: TGTGCCAGCACCCACAGTTTTGGCACTGAAGCTTTCTTT

v_gene: TRBV6-6
abundance: -
d_gene: -
j_gene: TRBJ2-5
CDR3aa: CASSIQGLQTQYF
CDR3nt: TGTGCCAGCAGCATACAGGGCTTGCAGACCCAGTACTTC

v_gene: TRBV2
abundance: few
d_gene: -
j_gene: TRBJ1-3
CDR3aa: CASSESGSGNTIYF
CDR3nt: TGTGCCAGCAGTGAGTCCGGCTCTGGAAACACCATATATTTT

v_gene: TRBV19
abundance: -
d_gene: -
j_gene: TRBJ2-3
CDR3aa: CASSQTEDTQYF
CDR3nt: TGTGCCAGTAGCCAGACAGAGGATACGCAGTATTTT

v_gene: TRBV18
abundance: -
d_gene: -
j_gene: TRBJ2-1
CDR3aa: CASSPNSYNEQFF
CDR3nt: TGTGCCAGCTCACCCAACTCCTACAATGAGCAGTTCTTC

v_gene: TRBV28
abundance: -
d_gene: -
j_gene: TRBJ1-4
CDR3aa: CASRYREKLFF
CDR3nt: TGTGCCAGCAGGTACAGAGAAAAACTGTTTTTT

v_gene: TRBV6-6
abundance: -
d_gene: -
j_gene: TRBJ2-7
CDR3aa: CASSYGTGTYEQYF
CDR3nt: TGTGCCAGCAGTTACGGAACAGGGACCTACGAGCAGTACTTC

v_gene: TRBV14
abundance: -
d_gene: TRBD2
j_gene: TRBJ2-3
CDR3aa: CASSQFGTSGGRNTQYF
CDR3nt: TGTGCCAGCAGCCAGTTTGGGACTAGCGGGGGGCGTAATACGCAGTATTTT

v_gene: TRBV5-5
abundance: -
d_gene: -
j_gene: TRBJ1-5
CDR3aa: CASSLIGGSNQPQHF
CDR3nt: TGTGCCAGCAGCTTGATCGGGGGTAGCAATCAGCCCCAGCATTTT

v_gene: TRBV6-5
abundance: -
d_gene: -
j_gene: TRBJ2-7
CDR3aa: CASSAGGLSYEQYF
CDR3nt: TGTGCCAGCTCAGCCGGGGGACTCTCCTACGAGCAGTACTTC

v_gene: TRBV10-2
abundance: once
d_gene: TRBD2
j_gene: TRBJ2-7
CDR3aa: CASRTSGGSYEQYF
CDR3nt: TGCGCCAGCAGGACTAGCGGGGGGTCCTACGAGCAGTACTTC

v_gene: TRBV7-9
abundance: -
d_gene: TRBD1
j_gene: TRBJ2-2
CDR3aa: CASSSTRTGGVKDTGELFF
CDR3nt: TGTGCCAGCAGCTCAACGAGAACAGGGGGCGTCAAAGACACCGGGGAGCTGTTTTTT

v_gene: TRBV28
abundance: -
d_gene: -
j_gene: TRBJ1-6
CDR3aa: CASSFDRLNSPLHF
CDR3nt: TGTGCCAGCAGTTTTGACAGGCTGAATTCACCCCTCCACTTT

v_gene: TRBV3-1/TRBV3-2
abundance: few
d_gene: -
j_gene: TRBJ1-6
CDR3aa: CASSQEVRNSPLHF
CDR3nt: TGTGCCAGCAGCCAAGAGGTGCGGAATTCACCCCTCCACTTT